Following are 3 T cell receptor beta chains from one sample sequenced in a study of T cells in Graves' hyperthyroidism and ophthalmopathy (dated by TCRdb to the late 2010s). The library was prepared using multiplex PCR. The sequencer was an Illumina HiSeq 2000. TCR beta CDR3 regions were amplified from RNA transcripts. The TCR CDR3 was subjected to a first round of RT-PCR using the HTBI primer set and the Qiagen OneStep RT-PCR kit. TCRdb took the public reads, trimmed them with fastp at Q25, ran MiXCR for clone calling and kept in-frame beta chains. CDR3 protein sequences are deduplicated, and each keeps its most common genes and DNA. The sample table records roughly 500,000 distinct CDR3 sequences; approximately 24% of these occur just once. Roughly 12% of the sample is in the top ten clones. Sequenced input: blood. These receptors were obtained from a young woman with Graves' ophthalmopathy.

This clonotype was detected only once. In DNA, the CDR3 is TGTGCCAGCAGTGTGGGAGGGACACGGGTCTACGAGCAGTACTTC. Translating it yields CASSVGGTRVYEQYF. The chain combines TRBV7-9 with TRBJ2-7, with TRBD2 as a possible D gene (7 bases). The CDR3 runs to 15 residues. V dropped 6 bases and J dropped 3 bases, with 18 bases sitting between them. Germline V gene sequence: CDR1 SEHNR, CDR2 FQNEAQ (reference sequence).

Worth noting for this clonotype: A much larger clonotype is one base distant, so this may be a read error. The chain couples TRBV2 to TRBJ2-2, with D possibly matching TRBD2 (6 bases). The CDR3 contains 15 residues. CDR1 SNHLY and CDR2 FYNNEI come from the germline V gene. In nucleotides, the CDR3 is TGTGCCAGCAGTGAACGGGGGAGCTATACCGGGGAGCTGTGTTTT. Translation gives CASSERGSYTGELCF.

In this sample, this clonotype turned up many times. V gene TRBV6-4 combines with J gene TRBJ1-5, with 9 bases matching TRBD1. The length of the CDR3 is 17 residues. Germline-derived CDR1 and CDR2 are MRHNA and SNTAGT. V was pared by 2 bases and J by 1 base, with 6 bases of the junction left unmatched. In DNA form, the CDR3 reads TGTGCCAGCAGTGACGGGACAGGGTTAGGGAGCAATCAGCCCCAGCATTTT. It yields the protein CASSDGTGLGSNQPQHF.